Shown below are 23 T cell receptor beta chains from a single sample sequenced in a study of blood T cell repertoires in COVID-19. Assay used: immunoSEQ multiplex PCR; TCRdb lists only in-frame clones, some missing. The repertoire has about 210,000 clones, roughly 81% of them found once; the top ten carry about 8%. The sample was peripheral blood. The receptors come from a woman aged 50 to 65 with active or convalescent COVID-19.

The V call is TRBV9, the J call TRBJ2-7, with a tentative D call TRBD2 (6 bases). The CDR3 has 15 amino acids. V was cut by 0 bases and J by 3 bases, with 13 bases left in between. In germline, CDR1 is SGDLS, CDR2 YYNGEE. The CDR3, as DNA: TGTGCCAGCAGCGTAGCGGCTAGCGTCAGCTACGAGCAGTACTTC. It translates to CASSVAASVSYEQYF.

In its sample, this clone was seen once. This chain connects TRBV4-2 to TRBJ2-1, with TRBD2 matching over 11 bases. The germline V gene encodes CDR1 LGHNA and CDR2 YNFKEQ. The CDR3 sequence is 15 residues long. The V gene end was trimmed by 1 base and the J gene end by 6 bases; junction bases not matched to a gene: 2. This CDR3 is CASSQATSGGNEQFF. The CDR3 coding sequence is TGTGCCAGCAGCCAAGCAACTAGCGGGGGCAATGAGCAGTTCTTC.

J is TRBJ2-1 and V is TRBV10-1; TRBD2 matches at 7 bases. Germline V gene sequence: CDR1 WNHNN, CDR2 SYGVQD (reference sequence). V dropped 7 bases and J dropped 5; count of bases not matched to a gene: 11. This CDR3 is built from 15 residues. The CDR3 loop is CASTSGPVGNNEQFF. CDR3 nucleotide sequence: TGCGCCAGCACTAGCGGCCCGGTGGGTAACAATGAGCAGTTCTTC.

The rearrangement joins TRBV5-6 to TRBJ2-7; TRBD1 might be the D (5 bases). Trimming took off 4 bases at V and 5 bases at J, with 16 bases between the two ends. This CDR3 region has 14 residues. The V gene's germline CDR1 is SGHDT and CDR2 YYEEEE. Written as DNA, the CDR3 is TGTGCCAGCAGCAAGGTCCCAGGGATCGACGAGCAGTACGTC. The encoded protein is CASSKVPGIDEQYV.

The gene calls are TRBV12-3 or TRBV12-4 and TRBJ2-3; D is unresolved. Trimming left V 6 bases short and J 6 bases short, with 13 bases between. The CDR3 runs to 13 residues. The CDR3 DNA reads as TGTGCCAGCAGCAGTTGGCTCGTTGATACGCAGTATTTT. Its translation: CASSSWLVDTQYF.

The chain uses TRBV4-2 and TRBJ2-5, with D possibly being TRBD1 (7 bases). Trimming left V 4 bases short and J 3 bases short, with 18 bases between. Germline V gene lookup returns CDR1 LGHNA and CDR2 YNFKEQ. This CDR3 region has 16 residues. CDR3 residues: CASSPRQGGEEETQYF. The CDR3 coding sequence is TGTGCCAGCAGCCCACGTCAGGGGGGCGAGGAAGAGACCCAGTACTTC.

This clone has only a few counts. The chain combines TRBV7-3 with TRBJ2-2; D is possibly TRBD1 (5 bases). The ends were cut back, 2 bases at V and 6 bases at J, with 10 bases in the middle. Germline loops: CDR1 SGHTA, CDR2 FQGTGA. The CDR3 is 14 amino acids. CDR3 in DNA: TGTGCCAGCAGCTTAGGTCTAGGGGCCGGGGAGCTGTTTTTT. It specifies CASSLGLGAGELFF.

The chain employs TRBV3-1 (or the pseudogene TRBV3-2) and TRBJ2-5; possibly TRBD1 for D (6 bases). Trimming removed 3 bases at V and 4 bases at J, with 12 bases between. The CDR3 loop spans 14 amino acids. The germline V gene encodes CDR1 LGHDT and CDR2 YNNKEL (reference sequence). CDR3 DNA: TGTGCCAGCAGCCACAACAGGGCAGGAGAGACCCAGTACTTC. It codes for CASSHNRAGETQYF.

The chain is built from TRBV5-6 and TRBJ1-2; 7 bases match TRBD1. Germline V lookup: CDR1 SGHDT, CDR2 YYEEEE. The CDR3 contains 14 residues. The junction had 4 bases not matched to a gene; V was cut back by 2 bases and J by 3 bases. The CDR3 reads CASSFTGEDYGYTF. The CDR3 DNA follows: TGTGCCAGCAGCTTTACAGGGGAAGACTATGGCTACACCTTC.

V usage is TRBV5-1 and J usage is TRBJ1-2; TRBD1 might be the D (6 bases). The CDR3 has 15 amino acids. V was cut by 3 bases and J by 7 bases, with 19 bases left in between. Germline V lookup: CDR1 SGHRS, CDR2 YFSETQ. CDR3 sequence reads: CASSWAGEFRLGYTF. CDR3 nucleotides: TGCGCCAGCAGCTGGGCAGGGGAGTTTCGCCTTGGCTACACCTTC.

This rearrangement joins TRBV5-1 to TRBJ2-1; TRBD1 agrees at 12 bases. Germline V gene data show CDR1 as SGHRS and CDR2 as YFSETQ. Germline trimming cut 3 bases from V and 6 bases from J; bases unmatched to any gene: 13. The CDR3 has 18 amino acids. The CDR3 DNA is TGCGCCAGCAGCTCCATGATGACCGGGACAGGGGGCTTCAATGAGCAGTTCTTC. Translation gives CASSSMMTGTGGFNEQFF. The variable domain in full, completed from reference TRBV5-1 and TRBJ2-1, reads KAGVTQTPRYLIKTRGQQVTLSCSPISGHRSVSWYQQTPGQGLQFLFEYFSETQRNKGNFPGRFSGRQFSNSRSEMNVSTLELGDSALYLCASSSMMTGTGGFNEQFFGPGTRLTVL.

The chain has TRBV9 and TRBJ2-7, with 7 bases fitting TRBD2. Germline CDR1 and CDR2: SGDLS and YYNGEE. V lost 0 bases to trimming and J lost 6 bases; unmatched junction nucleotides: 6. This CDR3 has 14 amino acids. The CDR3 here is CASSVAASGREQYF. The CDR3 bases are TGTGCCAGCAGCGTAGCCGCTAGCGGACGCGAGCAGTACTTC. Combining the CDR3 with reference TRBV9 and TRBJ2-7 gives the whole variable domain DSGVTQTPKHLITATGQRVTLRCSPRSGDLSVYWYQQSLDQGLQFLIQYYNGEERAKGNILERFSAQQFPDLHSELNLSSLELGDSALYFCASSVAASGREQYFGPGTRLTVT.

The V and J genes are TRBV14 and TRBJ2-5, with 9 bases fitting TRBD2. V trimming: 4 bases; J trimming: 2 bases; junction bases outside the gene matches: 5. Germline V gene data show CDR1 as SGHDN and CDR2 as FVKESK. The CDR3 sequence is 15 residues long. The CDR3 coding sequence is TGTGCCAGCAGCCGTGGTAGCGGGGGTCAAGAGACCCAGTACTTC. Its protein is CASSRGSGGQETQYF.

As concerns this clone: Other DNA sequences within the sample encode an identical CDR3. The CDR3 loop reads CASSPGGRDTQYF. The CDR3 DNA sequence: TGTGCCAGCAGCCCCGGTGGGAGGGATACGCAGTATTTT. V and J are TRBV3-1 (or the pseudogene TRBV3-2) and TRBJ2-3; TRBD2 might be the D (6 bases). The CDR3 has 13 residues. Trimming shortened V by 4 bases and J by 6 bases, and 11 bases separated the two germline ends. Germline CDR1 reads LGHDT; CDR2 reads YNNKEL (reference sequence).

This chain joins TRBV14 and TRBJ1-2; TRBD1 matches at 7 bases. Germline CDR1 SGHDN, CDR2 FVKESK. V was clipped by 4 bases and J by 9 bases; unmatched bases: 14. The CDR3 has 15 amino acids. The CDR3, as DNA: TGTGCCAGCAGCCGAGGGTCAGGGGGACCTTTGCGCTACACCTTC. Residues: CASSRGSGGPLRYTF.

The J gene is TRBJ1-1, the V gene TRBV10-3; 8 nucleotides line up with TRBD1. The CDR3 spans 14 residues. Germline assignment: CDR1 ENHRY and CDR2 SYGVKD. Trimming removed 3 bases from V and 4 bases from J; junction bases left unmatched: 4. CDR3 in DNA: TGTGCCATCAGTGAACAGGGGGTGTCCACTGAAGCTTTCTTT. This encodes CAISEQGVSTEAFF.

The chain links TRBV24-1 to TRBJ2-2, with D maybe TRBD2 (5 bases). The CDR3 sequence is 14 residues long. CDR1 and CDR2 (germline): KGHDR, SFDVKD. The ends were cut back, 5 bases at V and 5 bases at J, with 11 bases in the middle. The chain's CDR3 is CATSVVGGTGELFF. The CDR3 DNA reads TGTGCCACCAGTGTTGTAGGAGGAACCGGGGAGCTGTTTTTT.

This clone has only one observation. This chain connects TRBV6-1 to TRBJ2-7; D perhaps matches TRBD2 (7 bases). V lost 1 base and J lost 0, with 13 bases in between. Germline-derived CDR1 and CDR2 are MNHNS and SASEGT. The CDR3 has 16 residues. As DNA, the CDR3 is TGTGCCAGCAGTGAAGGTACAGGGAGGGCCTCCTACGAGCAGTACGTC. This encodes CASSEGTGRASYEQYV.

In this sample, this clone turned up once. The chain couples TRBV6-1 to TRBJ2-1; 9 bases agree with TRBD2. Trimming cost V 0 bases and J 3 bases; bases outside gene matches: 3. Germline V gene data show CDR1 as MNHNS and CDR2 as SASEGT. The CDR3 is 16 amino acids. The CDR3 is CASSEASGRNYNEQFF. CDR3 DNA sequence: TGTGCCAGCAGTGAAGCGAGCGGGAGGAACTACAATGAGCAGTTCTTC.

The V call is TRBV6-5, the J call TRBJ2-3, with TRBD2 as a possible D gene (5 bases). Germline V gene sequence: CDR1 MNHEY, CDR2 SVGAGI. Trimming left V 3 bases short and J 8 bases short, with 12 bases between. This CDR3 spans 13 amino acids. CDR3 DNA: TGTGCCAGCAGTTATCGAGGGTTTACTACGCAGTATTTT. Its protein product is CASSYRGFTTQYF.

With regard to this clone: The identical CDR3 is also encoded by other nucleotide sequences in the sample. The chain couples TRBV7-3 to TRBJ2-5, with TRBD2 matching 8 bases. Per the germline V gene, CDR1 is SGHTA and CDR2 is FQGTGA. V shed 0 bases, J shed 5 bases, and the junction held 2 bases outside the gene matches. The CDR3 consists of 14 residues. The DNA of the CDR3 is TGTGCCAGCAGCTTAACGGCGGGAGGCGAGACCCAGTACTTC. Translated, it gives CASSLTAGGETQYF. Combining the CDR3 with reference TRBV7-3 and TRBJ2-5 gives the whole variable domain GAGVSQTPSNKVTEKGKYVELRCDPISGHTALYWYRQSLGQGPEFLIYFQGTGAADDSGLPNDRFFAVRPEGSVSTLKIQRTERGDSAVYLCASSLTAGGETQYFGPGTRLLVL.

The rearrangement uses TRBV6-5 and TRBJ2-7; TRBD1 aligns across 7 bases. The germline CDR1 and CDR2 sequences are MNHEY and SVGAGI. The CDR3 runs to 12 residues. After removal of 6 bases from V and 5 bases from J, the junction contained 4 bases not matched to a gene. The CDR3 sequence: CASSRDRDEQYF. CDR3 nucleotides: TGTGCCAGCAGCCGGGACAGAGACGAGCAGTACTTC.

This chain connects TRBV30 to TRBJ2-5; D is possibly TRBD1 (5 bases). The CDR3 runs 13 residues. CDR1 is GTSNPN, CDR2 SVGIG, per germline (reference sequence). The V gene lost 2 bases and the J gene lost 1 base, with 8 bases spanning the gap. Written as DNA, the CDR3 is TGTGCCTGGAGTCAGGGCCTCCAAGAGACCCAGTACTTC. Translating it yields CAWSQGLQETQYF.